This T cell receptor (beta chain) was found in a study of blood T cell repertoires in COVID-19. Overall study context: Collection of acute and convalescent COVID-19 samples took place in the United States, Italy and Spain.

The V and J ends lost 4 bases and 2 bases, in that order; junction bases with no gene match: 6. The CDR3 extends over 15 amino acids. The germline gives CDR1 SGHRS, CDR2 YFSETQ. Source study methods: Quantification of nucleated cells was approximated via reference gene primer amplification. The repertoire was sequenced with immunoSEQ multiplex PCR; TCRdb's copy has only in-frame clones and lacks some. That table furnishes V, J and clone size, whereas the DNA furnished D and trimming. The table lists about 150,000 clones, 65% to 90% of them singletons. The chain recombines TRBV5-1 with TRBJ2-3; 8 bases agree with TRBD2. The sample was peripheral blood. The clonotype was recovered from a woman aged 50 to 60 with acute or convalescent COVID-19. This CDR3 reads CASSRTSGDTDTQYF. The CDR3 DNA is TGCGCCAGCAGCCGTACTAGCGGTGACACAGATACGCAGTATTTT.